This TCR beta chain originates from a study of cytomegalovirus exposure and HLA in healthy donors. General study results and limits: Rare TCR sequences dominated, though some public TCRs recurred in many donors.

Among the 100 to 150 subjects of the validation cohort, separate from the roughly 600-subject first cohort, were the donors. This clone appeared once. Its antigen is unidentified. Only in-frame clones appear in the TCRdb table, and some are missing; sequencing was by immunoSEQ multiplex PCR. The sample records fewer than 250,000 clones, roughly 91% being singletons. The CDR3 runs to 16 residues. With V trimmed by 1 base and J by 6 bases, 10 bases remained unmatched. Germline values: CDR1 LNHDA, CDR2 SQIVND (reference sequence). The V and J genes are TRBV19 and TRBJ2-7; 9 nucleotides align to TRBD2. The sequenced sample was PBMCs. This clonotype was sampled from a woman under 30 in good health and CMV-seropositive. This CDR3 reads CASSIAGGRARGEQYF. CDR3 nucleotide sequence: TGTGCCAGTAGTATAGCTGGCGGGAGGGCCCGGGGCGAGCAGTACTTC.